These 24 T cell receptor beta chains were all obtained from the same sample, sequenced in a study of neurological immune-mediated disorders. Specified time point: technical triplicate 1. MiXCR, run by TCRdb on the 5' RACE reads, gives a single entry per CDR3 protein. The data show roughly 38,000 distinct CDR3 sequences, around 10% seen once. Sequenced: PBMCs. Receptor source: a man in his sixties with HTLV-1-associated myelopathy (HAM/TSP).

Ten or more counts support this clonotype. The rearrangement uses TRBV7-9 and TRBJ1-2; D might be TRBD1 (5 bases). V gave up 5 bases and J gave up 8 bases, with 24 bases separating them. The CDR3 extends over 16 amino acids. Germline loops: CDR1 SEHNR, CDR2 FQNEAQ (reference sequence). The CDR3 here is CASSPPLGEGERGYTF. CDR3 bases: TGTGCCAGCAGCCCGCCGTTAGGGGAAGGGGAAAGAGGCTACACCTTC.

Many counts were recorded for this clonotype. This sequence joins TRBV28 and TRBJ2-5; a possible D gene is TRBD1 (6 bases). CDR3 length: 13 amino acids. Between the trimmed V and J ends, which lost 8 bases and 5 bases, there was a span of 15 bases. Looked up from germline, CDR1 is MDHEN and CDR2 is SYDVKM. CDR3 loop: CASGGRGQETQYF. The CDR3 region has the DNA TGTGCCAGCGGGGGCCGGGGCCAGGAGACCCAGTACTTC.

This clonotype was seen repeatedly, ten times or more. The V call is TRBV5-1, the J call TRBJ2-5; 10 bases are shared with TRBD2. Trimming cost V 0 bases and J 4 bases; bases outside gene matches: 9. The CDR3 is 17 residues long. Per germline, CDR1 SGHRS and CDR2 YFSETQ. CDR3 region: CASSLGLLAGDGETQYF. The CDR3 nucleotides are TGCGCCAGCAGCTTGGGTCTGCTAGCGGGAGATGGAGAGACCCAGTACTTC.

This clonotype was counted ten times or more. The chain is built from TRBV28 and TRBJ1-5; no reliable D call. The germline gives CDR1 MDHEN, CDR2 SYDVKM. V was cut by 2 bases and J by 4 bases, with 9 bases left in between. The length of the CDR3 is 14 residues. CDR3 loop: CASSLDTRNQPQHF. For the CDR3, the DNA is TGTGCCAGCAGTTTAGACACCCGAAATCAGCCCCAGCATTTT.

This clonotype showed up many times. This chain connects TRBV24-1 to TRBJ2-3; D is perhaps TRBD1 (5 bases). The CDR3 spans 13 residues. Germline V gene lookup returns CDR1 KGHDR and CDR2 SFDVKD. The V gene lost 7 bases and the J gene lost 1 base, with 8 bases spanning the gap. As DNA, the CDR3 is TGTGCCACCAGCAGGGTGGGCACAGATACGCAGTATTTT. As protein: CATSRVGTDTQYF.

The sample holds a few counts of this clonotype. The chain has TRBV20-1 and TRBJ2-1, with TRBD2 matching 8 bases. J lost 4 bases, V lost 1 base, and 12 bases had no gene match. The CDR3 has 17 amino acids. In germline, CDR1 is DFQATT, CDR2 SNEGSKA (reference sequence). For the CDR3, the DNA is TGCAGTGCTAGAGTTCTGGTGAAAGCGGGGGTATACAATGAGCAGTTCTTC. Residues: CSARVLVKAGVYNEQFF.

This clonotype was picked up many times. V usage is TRBV3-1 and J usage is TRBJ1-1, with 10 bases lining up with TRBD1. The V segment lost 6 bases and the J segment 4 bases; nucleotides outside the gene matches: 5. The CDR3 consists of 14 residues. Per the germline V gene, CDR1 is LGHDT and CDR2 is YNNKEL (reference sequence). In nucleotides, the CDR3 is TGTGCCAGCAGGGGACAGGGGTTGGGCACTGAAGCTTTCTTT. Its translation is CASRGQGLGTEAFF.

This clonotype has ten or more counts. The V gene is TRBV7-9, the J gene TRBJ2-7; the match to TRBD1 covers 11 bases. Looked up from germline, CDR1 is SEHNR and CDR2 is FQNEAQ (reference sequence). V lost 8 bases and J lost 7; bases outside the gene matches: 10. The CDR3 loop spans 14 amino acids. The CDR3 DNA sequence: TGTGCCAGCGGACCGGGACAGGGGGTCGGGGAGCAGTACTTC. It specifies CASGPGQGVGEQYF.

In this sample, this clonotype turned up many times. The V and J genes are TRBV20-1 and TRBJ2-1, with D perhaps matching TRBD2 (5 bases). This CDR3 spans 15 amino acids. Germline values: CDR1 DFQATT, CDR2 SNEGSKA (reference sequence). The germline V and J ends were trimmed by 6 bases and 0 bases, with 15 bases remaining between them. CDR3 DNA: TGCAGTGCCCCTTTCCCGGGGAGCTCCTACAATGAGCAGTTCTTC. This translates into CSAPFPGSSYNEQFF.

The sample holds many counts of this clonotype. CDR3 loop: CASSIGWGSSSYNEQFF. The CDR3, as DNA: TGTGCCAGCTCCATTGGATGGGGGAGCAGCTCCTACAATGAGCAGTTCTTC. The rearrangement links TRBV27 to TRBJ2-1; D could derive from TRBD1 or TRBD2 (5 bases each). The length of the CDR3 is 17 residues. V was pared by 8 bases and J by 0 bases, with 20 bases between. CDR1 is MNHEY and CDR2 is SMNVEV in the germline V gene (reference sequence).

This clonotype occurred many times. The V call is TRBV7-8, the J call TRBJ1-1; 10 bases align to TRBD1. The CDR3 length is 18 residues. Trimming removed 5 bases from V and 1 base from J; junction bases left unmatched: 13. Looked up from germline, CDR1 is SGHVS and CDR2 is FQNEAQ. The CDR3 is CASSLRVGTGVKNTEAFF. The CDR3 bases are TGTGCCAGCAGCCTCAGGGTCGGGACAGGGGTCAAGAACACTGAAGCTTTCTTT.

This clonotype was seen ten or more times. The rearrangement links TRBV7-6 to TRBJ2-7, with D perhaps being TRBD1 or TRBD2 (5 bases each). The CDR3 runs 15 residues. V dropped 5 bases and J dropped 2 bases, with 16 bases sitting between them. Germline CDR1 is SGHVS and CDR2 is FNYEAQ. The CDR3 DNA sequence: TGTGCCAGCAGCCTTGGAGAGGGACCTACCTACGAGCAGTACTTC. Protein: CASSLGEGPTYEQYF.

The table lists this clonotype with many counts. The J gene is TRBJ2-7, the V gene TRBV5-1; no clear D gene. V was clipped by 3 bases and J by 2 bases, with 9 bases between them. This CDR3 comprises 13 residues. Germline assignment: CDR1 SGHRS and CDR2 YFSETQ. The DNA for the CDR3 is TGCGCCAGCAGCTCCCACTCGGCCTACGAGCAGTACTTC. Residues: CASSSHSAYEQYF.

This clonotype was seen ten or more times. The J gene is TRBJ1-5, the V gene TRBV29-1; TRBD1 agrees at 7 bases. CDR3 length equals 13 residues. V lost 4 bases, J lost 7 bases, and 7 bases stayed unmatched. In germline, CDR1 is SQVTM, CDR2 ANQGSEA. In DNA, the CDR3 is TGCAGCGTTGTTTCAGGGGGAGGACAGCCCCAGCATTTT. It is translated as CSVVSGGGQPQHF. Drawing the rest from reference TRBV29-1 and TRBJ1-5, the complete variable domain is SAVISQKPSRDICQRGTSLTIQCQVDSQVTMMFWYRQQPGQSLTLIATANQGSEATYESGFVIDKFPISRPNLTFSTLTVSNMSPEDSSIYLCSVVSGGGQPQHFGDGTRLSIL.

At least ten counts were recorded for this clonotype. CDR3 region: CASSQLGASSYNEQFF. Written as DNA, the CDR3 is TGTGCCAGCAGCCAACTGGGGGCAAGCTCCTACAATGAGCAGTTCTTC. The chain recombines TRBV27 with TRBJ2-1, with D possibly matching TRBD1 (6 bases). V was clipped by 6 bases and J by 0 bases, with 15 bases between them. This CDR3 has 16 residues. The germline gives CDR1 MNHEY, CDR2 SMNVEV (reference sequence).

At least ten counts were recorded for this clonotype. This chain uses TRBV6-1 with TRBJ1-5, with no clear D. The V gene lost 4 bases and the J gene lost 3 bases, with 13 bases spanning the gap. In germline, CDR1 is MNHNS, CDR2 SASEGT. CDR3 length equals 15 residues. CDR3 DNA: TGTGCCAGCAGTGCCCCCTCGGGCCTCAATCAGCCCCAGCATTTT. The encoded protein is CASSAPSGLNQPQHF.

The rearrangement links TRBV5-1 to TRBJ1-1; 8 bases map to TRBD1. The ends lost 2 bases at V and 0 bases at J; junction bases unmatched: 6. Germline CDR1 is SGHRS and CDR2 is YFSETQ. The CDR3 runs to 16 residues. CDR3 nucleotides: TGCGCCAGCAGCTTACGGGGACAGGTGATGAACACTGAAGCTTTCTTT. Its translation: CASSLRGQVMNTEAFF.

This clonotype was counted ten times or more. CDR3 nucleotides: TGCAGCGTTCGCGGGCCCCTCGCAGACGAGCAGTACTTC. Protein product: CSVRGPLADEQYF. The chain has TRBV29-1 and TRBJ2-7; D possibly corresponds to TRBD2 (5 bases). Germline V gives CDR1 SQVTM, CDR2 ANQGSEA. The V end lost 5 bases, the J end lost 5 bases, and 16 bases lay between the germline ends. CDR3 size: 13 residues.

The chain is built from TRBV10-2 and TRBJ1-1; no firm D call. In germline, CDR1 is WSHSY, CDR2 SAAADI. The CDR3 extends over 12 amino acids. Deletions cut 3 bases from V and 5 bases from J, with 7 bases between. The CDR3: CASSDAGTEAFF. CDR3 bases: TGCGCCAGCAGTGATGCGGGAACTGAAGCTTTCTTT.

This clonotype has at least ten counts. The rearrangement joins TRBV5-1 to TRBJ1-1, with 8 bases matching TRBD1. The germline V gene has CDR1 SGHRS and CDR2 YFSETQ. Losses at the gene ends were 0 bases for V and 7 bases for J; bases not matched to a gene: 2. The CDR3 spans 13 residues. CDR3 in amino acids: CASSLGQGYEAFF. Here the CDR3 DNA reads TGCGCCAGCAGCTTGGGACAGGGGTATGAAGCTTTCTTT.

This clonotype came up many times. The V and J genes are TRBV5-1 and TRBJ2-5, with D hard to call. The germline V gene encodes CDR1 SGHRS and CDR2 YFSETQ. This CDR3 contains 12 residues. Trimming cost V 0 bases and J 9 bases, with 9 bases left between them. The chain's CDR3 is CASSLENLPQYF. DNA of the CDR3: TGCGCCAGCAGCTTGGAAAATTTGCCCCAGTACTTC. Combining the CDR3 with reference TRBV5-1 and TRBJ2-5 gives the whole variable domain KAGVTQTPRYLIKTRGQQVTLSCSPISGHRSVSWYQQTPGQGLQFLFEYFSETQRNKGNFPGRFSGRQFSNSRSEMNVSTLELGDSALYLCASSLENLPQYFGPGTRLLVL.

This clonotype was seen ten or more times. The chain carries TRBV5-6 and TRBJ2-5; 11 bases fit TRBD1. Germline V gives CDR1 SGHDT, CDR2 YYEEEE. The trim removed 3 bases at V and 7 bases at J, leaving 14 bases unmatched. The length of the CDR3 is 17 residues. For the CDR3, the DNA is TGTGCCAGCAGCTATTACACTGGGACAGGGGGACAACGGACCCAGTACTTC. Amino acids: CASSYYTGTGGQRTQYF.

This clonotype showed up many times. The rearrangement uses TRBV7-2 and TRBJ2-3; 13 bases are shared with TRBD2. Trimming took 6 bases from V and 10 from J; bases not matched to a gene: 7. The CDR3 is 14 residues long. Germline lookup yields CDR1 SGHTA and CDR2 FQGNSA. CDR3 sequence (DNA): TGTGCCAGCAGTACAAGTGGACTAGCGGGGGCGCAGTATTTT. Translation gives CASSTSGLAGAQYF.

Ten or more counts support this clonotype. The chain combines TRBV19 with TRBJ2-7; D is undetermined. The CDR3 has 15 amino acids. Trimming took off 0 bases at V and 3 bases at J, with 12 bases between the two ends. Germline V lookup: CDR1 LNHDA, CDR2 SQIVND (reference sequence). The CDR3 spells CASSIDSQRSYEQYF. In DNA form, the CDR3 reads TGTGCCAGTAGTATAGATTCACAGAGAAGCTACGAGCAGTACTTC.